Following are 26 T cell receptor beta chains from one sample sequenced in a study of blood T cell repertoires in COVID-19. Using immunoSEQ multiplex PCR, the repertoire was profiled, and TCRdb retains in-frame clones only, with some absent. This table has over 300,000 clones, about 83% appearing once. The sample comprised peripheral blood. Receptors originate from a woman between 50 and 59 years old with acute or convalescent COVID-19.

V is TRBV20-1 and J is TRBJ2-5, with 8 nucleotides matching TRBD2. This CDR3 is built from 13 residues. V lost 3 bases and J lost 5; bases outside the gene matches: 5. Germline loops: CDR1 DFQATT, CDR2 SNEGSKA (reference sequence). The CDR3 sequence: CSASSGGRETQYF. CDR3 nucleotides: TGCAGTGCTAGTTCGGGAGGGAGGGAGACCCAGTACTTC.

The chain links TRBV19 to TRBJ1-2; TRBD1 agrees at 7 bases. Germline CDR1 LNHDA, CDR2 SQIVND (reference sequence). The J segment lost 2 bases and the V segment lost 5 bases, leaving 2 bases of the junction unmatched. The CDR3 has 13 residues. Written as DNA, the CDR3 is TGTGCCAGTAGTTCACAGGGGAACTATGGCTACACCTTC. Its protein product is CASSSQGNYGYTF.

This clone is a singleton in its sample. V gene TRBV9 combines with J gene TRBJ2-5; D possibly corresponds to TRBD1 (5 bases). Trimming stripped 2 bases from V and 5 bases from J, with 13 bases between. This CDR3 is built from 14 residues. Germline V gene sequence: CDR1 SGDLS, CDR2 YYNGEE. DNA of the CDR3: TGTGCCAGCAGCGTTGGGCAGGGATATGAGACCCAGTACTTC. Translation gives CASSVGQGYETQYF.

This clone was seen a single time. The chain joins TRBV23-1 to TRBJ2-7, with 7 positions matching TRBD1. TRBV23-1 is sorted into the ORF group, with uncertain function. The CDR3 sequence is 16 residues long. V dropped 4 bases and J dropped 6; count of bases not matched to a gene: 15. The CDR3 region has the DNA TGCGCCAGCAGTCCACCGGACAGGCTGCGCCCCCTCGAGCAGTACTTC. It specifies CASSPPDRLRPLEQYF.

This clone was observed once. A read error may account for a junction end that differs from germline. Other DNA sequences from this sample encode an identical CDR3 as well. In DNA form, the CDR3 reads TGTGCCAGCAGCTTAGATACGGGAGAGAACACCGGGGAACTGTTTTTT. Protein sequence: CASSLDTGENTGELFF. V usage is TRBV7-8 and J usage is TRBJ2-2; possibly TRBD2 for D (6 bases). Germline V lookup: CDR1 SGHVS, CDR2 FQNEAQ. The CDR3 is made up of 16 amino acids.

J is TRBJ2-1 and V is TRBV11-1; perhaps TRBD2 as D (5 bases). This CDR3 comprises 13 residues. Trimming shortened V by 1 base and J by 8 bases, and 9 bases separated the two germline ends. CDR1 and CDR2 from the germline V gene are SGHAT and FQDESV (reference sequence). This chain's CDR3 is CASSLGLRDEQFF. The CDR3 nucleotides are TGTGCCAGCAGCTTAGGACTAAGGGATGAGCAGTTCTTC. The full variable domain, with the rest looked up from reference TRBV11-1 and TRBJ2-1, is EAEVAQSPRYKITEKSQAVAFWCDPISGHATLYWYRQILGQGPELLVQFQDESVVDDSQLPKDRFSAERLKGVDSTLKIQPAELGDSAMYLCASSLGLRDEQFFGPGTRLTVL.

This rearrangement joins TRBV29-1 to TRBJ1-2, with D unclear. Germline V gene lookup returns CDR1 SQVTM and CDR2 ANQGSEA. The CDR3 has 16 residues. Trimming took 0 bases from V and 6 from J, leaving 20 bases between them. The CDR3 bases are TGCAGCGTTGAAGATCCGTGGTCCCGGGTGAGAGATGGCTACACCTTC. This translates into CSVEDPWSRVRDGYTF. The entire variable domain, with the rest obtained from reference TRBV29-1 and TRBJ1-2, is as follows: SAVISQKPSRDICQRGTSLTIQCQVDSQVTMMFWYRQQPGQSLTLIATANQGSEATYESGFVIDKFPISRPNLTFSTLTVSNMSPEDSSIYLCSVEDPWSRVRDGYTFGSGTRLTVV.

V is TRBV5-1 and J is TRBJ2-1; 7 positions match TRBD1. From germline, CDR1 is SGHRS and CDR2 YFSETQ. Trimming removed 1 base from V and 4 bases from J; junction bases left unmatched: 8. The CDR3 consists of 16 residues. In DNA form, the CDR3 reads TGCGCCAGCAGCTTGACACACGGGACAGTTTACAATGAGCAGTTCTTC. Protein: CASSLTHGTVYNEQFF.

The J gene is TRBJ2-2, the V gene TRBV19; 9 bases fit TRBD1. V shed 10 bases and J 6 bases; nucleotides not matched to a gene: 15. The CDR3 extends over 16 amino acids. Per germline, CDR1 LNHDA and CDR2 SQIVND (reference sequence). The CDR3 nucleotides are TGTGCCACCTCAGGACAGGGGCGCATCGGTTCCGGGGAGCTGTTTTTT. Translating it yields CATSGQGRIGSGELFF.

The V call is TRBV9, the J call TRBJ2-5; D may be TRBD1 (6 bases). The CDR3 runs to 14 residues. Deletions cut 4 bases from V and 3 bases from J, with 13 bases between. The germline V gene encodes CDR1 SGDLS and CDR2 YYNGEE. The CDR3 sequence: CASSFGTTKETQYF. The CDR3 DNA reads TGTGCCAGCAGCTTCGGGACAACGAAAGAGACCCAGTACTTC. The variable domain in full, with the rest retrieved from reference TRBV9 and TRBJ2-5, is DSGVTQTPKHLITATGQRVTLRCSPRSGDLSVYWYQQSLDQGLQFLIQYYNGEERAKGNILERFSAQQFPDLHSELNLSSLELGDSALYFCASSFGTTKETQYFGPGTRLLVL.

This clone came up a few times. The chain links TRBV9 to TRBJ2-2; the match to TRBD2 covers 7 bases. Germline loops: CDR1 SGDLS, CDR2 YYNGEE. Trimming at V came to 3 bases and at J to 13 bases, leaving 12 bases not matched to a gene. CDR3 length: 14 amino acids. This CDR3 is CASSDTQGREGLFF. CDR3 DNA: TGTGCCAGCAGCGATACGCAGGGCAGGGAGGGGCTGTTTTTT.

The genes are TRBV2 and TRBJ1-6; TRBD1 agrees at 8 bases. Germline-derived CDR1 and CDR2 are SNHLY and FYNNEI. The ends lost 2 bases at V and 10 bases at J; junction bases unmatched: 7. CDR3 length: 15 residues. The CDR3 coding sequence is TGTGCCAGCAGTGAACAGGGGGCGCCGAGATCACCCCTCCACTTT. Translating gives CASSEQGAPRSPLHF.

The V gene is TRBV30, the J gene TRBJ1-3, with D tentatively TRBD1 (5 bases). The CDR3 has 14 residues. Germline CDR1 reads GTSNPN; CDR2 reads SVGIG (reference sequence). Between the trimmed V and J ends, which lost 4 bases and 3 bases, there was a span of 13 bases. Here the CDR3 DNA reads TGTGCCTGGATTGGGGACTACTTTGGAAACACCATATATTTT. Amino acid sequence: CAWIGDYFGNTIYF.

The chain combines TRBV7-9 with TRBJ1-1, with unresolved D. V was cut by 1 base and J by 4 bases, with 7 bases left in between. Germline V gives CDR1 SEHNR, CDR2 FQNEAQ (reference sequence). CDR3 length: 13 amino acids. CDR3 residues: CASSLEYSTEAFF. The CDR3 nucleotides are TGTGCCAGCAGCTTAGAATATAGCACTGAAGCTTTCTTT.

The chain recombines TRBV19 with TRBJ1-2; D uncertain. The length of the CDR3 is 15 residues. Germline-derived CDR1 and CDR2 are LNHDA and SQIVND (reference sequence). V was clipped by 5 bases and J by 6 bases, with 19 bases between them. Here the CDR3 DNA reads TGTGCCAGTAGTTCCCAGACGACGGGATTTGATGGCTACACCTTC. Its protein product is CASSSQTTGFDGYTF. Combining the CDR3 with reference TRBV19 and TRBJ1-2 gives the whole variable domain DGGITQSPKYLFRKEGQNVTLSCEQNLNHDAMYWYRQDPGQGLRLIYYSQIVNDFQKGDIAEGYSVSREKKESFPLTVTSAQKNPTAFYLCASSSQTTGFDGYTFGSGTRLTVV.

The gene calls are TRBV6-2 or TRBV6-3 and TRBJ1-5, with 11 bases aligning to TRBD1. Germline V gene lookup returns CDR1 MNHEY and CDR2 SVGEGT. V lost 2 bases to trimming and J lost 5 bases; unmatched junction nucleotides: 5. CDR3 size: 16 residues. The chain's CDR3 is CASSYGRDRGYQPQHF. The CDR3 DNA follows: TGTGCCAGCAGTTACGGCCGGGACAGGGGGTATCAGCCCCAGCATTTT.

The gene calls are TRBV3-1 (or the pseudogene TRBV3-2) and TRBJ2-2; 10 bases are shared with TRBD2. The ends lost 0 bases at V and 5 bases at J; junction bases unmatched: 3. CDR3 size: 16 residues. CDR1 is LGHDT and CDR2 is YNNKEL in the germline V gene (reference sequence). CDR3 coding DNA: TGTGCCAGCAGCCAAGAATTAGCGGGAGGTACCGGGGAGCTGTTTTTT. It codes for CASSQELAGGTGELFF.

The genes are TRBV6-4 and TRBJ2-1; 9 bases agree with TRBD2. Germline assignment: CDR1 MRHNA and CDR2 SNTAGT. V shed 3 bases, J shed 7 bases, and the junction held 10 bases outside the gene matches. CDR3 length: 16 amino acids. This chain's CDR3 is CASSDRLREGRNEQFF. The CDR3 DNA reads as TGTGCCAGCAGTGATAGACTGCGGGAGGGCCGTAATGAGCAGTTCTTC.

This chain uses TRBV7-2 with TRBJ2-1; perhaps TRBD2 as D (5 bases). There are 14 residues in the CDR3. V was trimmed by 7 bases and J by 3 bases, leaving 13 bases between them. Germline V CDR1 and CDR2: SGHTA, FQGNSA. The CDR3 reads CASKTSRDYNEQFF. Written as DNA, the CDR3 is TGTGCCAGCAAAACCTCCCGGGACTACAATGAGCAGTTCTTC. The full variable domain, its missing parts supplied by reference TRBV7-2 and TRBJ2-1, is GAGVSQSPSNKVTEKGKDVELRCDPISGHTALYWYRQSLGQGLEFLIYFQGNSAPDKSGLPSDRFSAERTGGSVSTLTIQRTQQEDSAVYLCASKTSRDYNEQFFGPGTRLTVL.

Details on this clone: The same CDR3 also results from other DNA sequences found in this sample. The chain uses TRBV18 and TRBJ2-6; 7 positions agree with TRBD1. Germline lookup yields CDR1 KGHSH and CDR2 LQKENI. The V and J ends lost 3 bases and 4 bases, in that order; junction bases with no gene match: 3. The CDR3 has 15 amino acids. CDR3 nucleotides: TGTGCCAGCTCACCGACAGGGTCCGGGGCCAACGTCCTGACTTTC. Translation gives CASSPTGSGANVLTF. The whole variable domain, filled in from reference TRBV18 and TRBJ2-6, reads NAGVMQNPRHLVRRRGQEARLRCSPMKGHSHVYWYRQLPEEGLKFMVYLQKENIIDESGMPKERFSAEFPKEGPSILRIQQVVRGDSAAYFCASSPTGSGANVLTFGAGSRLTVL.

J is TRBJ2-7 and V is TRBV10-3; D is perhaps TRBD2 (6 bases). Germline CDR1 and CDR2: ENHRY and SYGVKD. Trimming pared 0 bases from V and 2 bases from J, leaving 8 bases between. The CDR3 is 14 amino acids. In DNA form, the CDR3 reads TGTGCCATCAGTGAGTCTAGCGGCCCCTACGAGCAGTACTTC. This gives the protein CAISESSGPYEQYF.

The chain couples TRBV3-1 (or the pseudogene TRBV3-2) to TRBJ1-2; D may be TRBD1 (5 bases). The CDR3 has 16 residues. The germline CDR1 and CDR2 sequences are LGHDT and YNNKEL (reference sequence). V was trimmed by 5 bases and J by 0 bases, leaving 16 bases between them. The DNA for the CDR3 is TGTGCCAGCAGCTTTCTCAAACAGGCAACTAACTATGGCTACACCTTC. This codes for CASSFLKQATNYGYTF.

The CDR3 loop reads CSANDVLNTEAFF. The CDR3 DNA reads as TGCAGTGCTAATGACGTATTGAACACTGAAGCTTTCTTT. V is TRBV20-1 and J is TRBJ1-1; D not resolved. Trimming took off 4 bases at V and 0 bases at J, with 9 bases between the two ends. Germline V CDR1 and CDR2: DFQATT, SNEGSKA (reference sequence). The CDR3 length is 13 residues.

The CDR3 nucleotides read TGTGCCAGCAGCCAAGCCTGGGGGGGATCAGGTGAAAAACTGTTTTTT. Translating gives CASSQAWGGSGEKLFF. The chain joins TRBV4-2 to TRBJ1-4; weak D call: TRBD1 (5 bases). V was cut by 1 base and J by 7 bases, with 16 bases left in between. The CDR3 contains 16 residues. Germline loops: CDR1 LGHNA, CDR2 YNFKEQ.

This clone was counted a single time. The chain recombines TRBV2 with TRBJ2-3; 9 bases match TRBD2. This CDR3 is 15 amino acids long. V lost 3 bases and J lost 4; bases outside the gene matches: 5. Germline V CDR1 and CDR2: SNHLY, FYNNEI. CDR3 nucleotide sequence: TGTGCCAGCAGTGATGGGGTAGCGGGAGCAGATACGCAGTATTTT. Protein product: CASSDGVAGADTQYF.

The chain combines TRBV15 with TRBJ2-1, with TRBD2 matching 7 bases. The V and J ends lost 1 base and 7 bases, in that order; junction bases with no gene match: 13. The V gene's germline CDR1 is LNHNV and CDR2 YYDKDF (reference sequence). The CDR3 has 17 amino acids. DNA for the CDR3: TGTGCCACCAGCAGAGTTTCGACGGGAGGTATTTGGAATGAGCAGTTCTTC. It is translated as CATSRVSTGGIWNEQFF.